Below, 18 T cell receptor beta chains from the same sample are listed, as sequenced in a study of T cells in Graves' hyperthyroidism and ophthalmopathy (dated by TCRdb to between 2018 and 2020). The receptor library was made with multiplex PCR. For sequencing, an Illumina HiSeq 2000 was employed. Amplification of TCR beta CDR3 regions was carried out from RNA transcripts. A first-round RT-PCR of the TCR CDR3 used the HTBI primer set with the Qiagen OneStep RT-PCR kit. Through fastp at Q25 and MiXCR, TCRdb rebuilt clones from the public reads, retaining in-frame beta chains. Each entry merges the rows of one CDR3 protein and shows their most common DNA and genes. The sample table records about 500,000 distinct CDR3 sequences; 17% of these occur just once. Around 17% of the sample is held by the ten biggest clonotypes. The sequenced material came from blood. Every receptor here comes from a woman in her late teens or twenties with Graves' ophthalmopathy.

The chain couples TRBV29-1 to TRBJ1-2, with D possibly being TRBD1 (5 bases). Trimming left V 1 base short and J 6 bases short, with 15 bases between. Germline values: CDR1 SQVTM, CDR2 ANQGSEA. The CDR3 is 14 amino acids. Written as DNA, the CDR3 is TGCAGCGTTGAAGCGGTGAAAGGGGTGGATGGCTACACCTTC. As protein: CSVEAVKGVDGYTF.

This clonotype was detected many times. The CDR3 region is CASSLSIGSLSYEQYF. DNA for the CDR3: TGTGCCAGCAGTTTATCTATCGGGAGCCTCTCCTACGAGCAGTACTTC. V gene TRBV28 combines with J gene TRBJ2-7, with D possibly TRBD2 on 6 matching bases. Looked up from germline, CDR1 is MDHEN and CDR2 is SYDVKM. There are 16 residues in the CDR3. The germline V and J ends were trimmed by 1 base and 0 bases, with 13 bases remaining between them.

The V call is TRBV7-9, the J call TRBJ2-2; D could derive from TRBD1 or TRBD2 (7 bases each). V was pared by 6 bases and J by 3 bases, with 20 bases between. Looked up from germline, CDR1 is SEHNR and CDR2 is FQNEAQ (reference sequence). The CDR3 contains 17 residues. The CDR3 loop is CASRFFPQGRDTGELFF. For the CDR3, the DNA is TGTGCCAGCAGGTTTTTCCCACAGGGGAGGGACACCGGGGAGCTGTTTTTT.

A few counts support this clonotype. The chain combines TRBV27 with TRBJ2-7; D perhaps matches TRBD1 (5 bases). This CDR3 is built from 12 residues. The V and J ends lost 5 bases and 6 bases respectively, with 11 bases between them. Germline V gene data show CDR1 as MNHEY and CDR2 as SMNVEV (reference sequence). The CDR3: CASSVTGTEQYF. For the CDR3, the DNA is TGTGCCAGCAGTGTCACAGGCACCGAGCAGTACTTC.

This clonotype was counted many times. The J gene is TRBJ1-1, the V gene TRBV3-1, with D uncertain. This CDR3 spans 14 amino acids. The germline gives CDR1 LGHDT, CDR2 YNNKEL (reference sequence). V was pared by 3 bases and J by 2 bases, with 10 bases between. CDR3 coding DNA: TGTGCCAGCAGCCATACAGACGGAAACACTGAAGCTTTCTTT. This sequence encodes CASSHTDGNTEAFF.

This clonotype was seen many times. V is TRBV7-2 and J is TRBJ2-1; D is tentatively TRBD1 or TRBD2 (6 bases each). CDR1 and CDR2 from the germline V gene are SGHTA and FQGNSA. V shed 3 bases and J shed 6 bases, with 9 bases lying between them. This CDR3 is 13 amino acids long. CDR3 loop: CASSFEGGNEQFF. In nucleotides, the CDR3 is TGTGCCAGCAGCTTTGAGGGGGGCAATGAGCAGTTCTTC.

This chain uses TRBV7-9 with TRBJ1-6; no clear D. The CDR3 is 16 amino acids. Trimming shortened V by 2 bases and J by 7 bases, and 15 bases separated the two germline ends. Germline values: CDR1 SEHNR, CDR2 FQNEAQ (reference sequence). The CDR3 region has the DNA TGTGCCAGCAGCTTAAGTGAGGGAGGATTGAATTCACCCCTCCACTTT. Protein product: CASSLSEGGLNSPLHF.

There are many counts of this clonotype. The V and J genes are TRBV11-2 and TRBJ1-3, with 7 bases that match TRBD1. V gave up 5 bases and J gave up 0 bases; unmatched junction bases: 10. CDR1 and CDR2 (germline): SGHAT, FQNNGV. The CDR3 runs 17 residues. The DNA for the CDR3 is TGTGCCAGCAGCCCACGACCCTGGGACAGCTCTGGAAACACCATATATTTT. Translating gives CASSPRPWDSSGNTIYF.

This clonotype has a count of ten or more. The chain carries TRBV9 and TRBJ1-5; 7 bases are shared with TRBD1. V lost 0 bases and J lost 4; bases outside the gene matches: 4. The CDR3 has 15 amino acids. Germline V gene sequence: CDR1 SGDLS, CDR2 YYNGEE. CDR3 in DNA: TGTGCCAGCAGCGTAGACGGACAGGCAAATCAGCCCCAGCATTTT. Translated, it gives CASSVDGQANQPQHF.

This clonotype was seen at least ten times. The chain couples TRBV3-1 to TRBJ2-7; 10 bases are a match to TRBD1. Per germline, CDR1 LGHDT and CDR2 YNNKEL (reference sequence). Germline trimming cut 6 bases from V and 2 bases from J; bases unmatched to any gene: 7. The CDR3 runs 15 residues. This CDR3 reads CASRSGQGTPYEQYF. The CDR3 coding sequence is TGTGCCAGCAGATCGGGACAGGGGACCCCCTACGAGCAGTACTTC.

The J gene is TRBJ1-2, the V gene TRBV7-9; D is perhaps TRBD1 (5 bases). CDR1 and CDR2 (germline): SEHNR, FQNEAQ (reference sequence). V was clipped by 5 bases and J by 0 bases, with 13 bases between them. This CDR3 has 15 residues. The CDR3 here is CASSPGRIANYGYTF. The CDR3 coding sequence is TGTGCCAGCAGCCCGGGACGCATAGCTAACTATGGCTACACCTTC.

V and J are TRBV29-1 and TRBJ2-3, with 14 bases that match TRBD2. The V gene end was trimmed by 7 bases and the J gene end by 6 bases; junction bases not matched to a gene: 6. The germline CDR1 and CDR2 sequences are SQVTM and ANQGSEA. The CDR3 extends over 14 amino acids. CDR3 loop: CSAGLAGGGDTQYF. The DNA for the CDR3 is TGCAGCGCTGGACTAGCGGGGGGAGGGGATACGCAGTATTTT.

The chain carries TRBV7-9 and TRBJ2-5; D not resolved. This CDR3 spans 13 amino acids. V lost 3 bases and J 2 bases, leaving 7 bases between the germline ends. CDR1 and CDR2 (germline): SEHNR, FQNEAQ (reference sequence). The CDR3 sequence is CASSFRVQETQYF. The CDR3 coding sequence is TGTGCCAGCAGCTTCCGGGTTCAAGAGACCCAGTACTTC.

In its sample, this clonotype was seen a few times. The rearrangement joins TRBV9 to TRBJ2-1; TRBD1 is a possible D gene (6 bases). This CDR3 is built from 15 residues. Germline CDR1 SGDLS, CDR2 YYNGEE. V shed 2 bases and J shed 9 bases, with 18 bases lying between them. The CDR3 region is CASSVSLNRALEQFF. The CDR3 DNA reads TGTGCCAGCAGCGTTTCCTTAAACAGGGCTCTTGAGCAGTTCTTC.

Details on this clonotype: A single base separates this from a much larger clone, so it may be a read error. The gene calls are TRBV30 and TRBJ1-2, with D perhaps TRBD1 (6 bases). CDR3 length equals 13 residues. Germline V gives CDR1 GTSNPN, CDR2 SVGIG (reference sequence). V shed 5 bases and J shed 8 bases, with 18 bases lying between them. The chain's CDR3 is CAWQLGAGKGYTF. In nucleotides, the CDR3 is TGTGCCTGGCAATTGGGGGCAGGGAAAGGCTACACCTTC.

In its sample, this clonotype was seen many times. The V call is TRBV6-1, the J call TRBJ2-7; 9 nucleotides align to TRBD2. Germline CDR1 is MNHNS and CDR2 is SASEGT. The CDR3 extends over 14 amino acids. J lost 4 bases, V lost 11 bases, and 12 bases had no gene match. The CDR3 nucleotides are TGTGCCGCCCGAAGCGGGGGGCTTAGTTACGAGCAGTACTTC. Residues: CAARSGGLSYEQYF.

This clonotype has ten or more counts. Mismatch with germline at one junction end may stem from a read error. The chain combines TRBV5-1 with TRBJ1-1; D remains ambiguous. The CDR3 totals 13 residues. CDR1 is SGHRS and CDR2 is YFSETQ in the germline V gene. CDR3 protein: CASSLWGNTEAFF. The CDR3 DNA sequence: TGTGCCAGCAGCTTATGGGGGAACACTGAAGCTTTCTTT.

The chain is built from TRBV7-9 and TRBJ2-2; unclear D gene. Trimming took off 2 bases at V and 2 bases at J, with 18 bases between the two ends. The CDR3 is made up of 18 amino acids. Germline V lookup: CDR1 SEHNR, CDR2 FQNEAQ (reference sequence). This CDR3 reads CASSLSALSRHNTGELFF. DNA for the CDR3: TGTGCCAGCAGCTTAAGTGCGTTGTCACGCCACAACACCGGGGAGCTGTTTTTT.